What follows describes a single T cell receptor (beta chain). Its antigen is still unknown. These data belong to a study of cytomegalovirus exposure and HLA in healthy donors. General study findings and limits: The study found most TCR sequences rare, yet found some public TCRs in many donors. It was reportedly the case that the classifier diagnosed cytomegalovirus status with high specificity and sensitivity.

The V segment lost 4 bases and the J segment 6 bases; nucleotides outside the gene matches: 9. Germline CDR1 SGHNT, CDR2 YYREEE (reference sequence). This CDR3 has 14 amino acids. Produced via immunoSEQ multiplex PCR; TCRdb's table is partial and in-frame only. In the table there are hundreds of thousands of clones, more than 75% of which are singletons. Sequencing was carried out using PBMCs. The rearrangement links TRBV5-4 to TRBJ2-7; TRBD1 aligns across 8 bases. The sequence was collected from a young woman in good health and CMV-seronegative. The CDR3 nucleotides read TGTGCCAGCAGCCTACCTGGACAGGGAAGCGAGCAGTACTTC. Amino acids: CASSLPGQGSEQYF.